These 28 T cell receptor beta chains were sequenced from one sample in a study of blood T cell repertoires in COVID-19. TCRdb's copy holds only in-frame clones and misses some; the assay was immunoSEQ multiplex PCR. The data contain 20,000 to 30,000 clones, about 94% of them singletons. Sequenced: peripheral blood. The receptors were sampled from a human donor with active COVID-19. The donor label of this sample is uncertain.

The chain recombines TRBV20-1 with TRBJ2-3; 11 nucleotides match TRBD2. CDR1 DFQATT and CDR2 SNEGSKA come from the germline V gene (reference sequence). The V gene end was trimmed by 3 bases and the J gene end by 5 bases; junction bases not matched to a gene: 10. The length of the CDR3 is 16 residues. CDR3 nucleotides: TGCAGTGCTAGTGGAGTAGCGGGAGGGTCGGGAGATACGCAGTATTTT. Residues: CSASGVAGGSGDTQYF.

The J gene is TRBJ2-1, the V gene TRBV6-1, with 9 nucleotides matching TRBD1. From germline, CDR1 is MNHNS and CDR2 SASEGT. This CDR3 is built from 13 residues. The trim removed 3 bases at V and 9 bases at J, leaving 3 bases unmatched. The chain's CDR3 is CASSEGQGVEQFF. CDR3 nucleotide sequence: TGTGCCAGCAGTGAGGGACAGGGTGTTGAGCAGTTCTTC.

The DNA for the CDR3 is TGTGCCAGTAGTTTCAGGGGGCTTGAGACCCAGTACTTC. This encodes CASSFRGLETQYF. The V gene is TRBV19, the J gene TRBJ2-5, with 8 bases fitting TRBD1. The V gene's germline CDR1 is LNHDA and CDR2 SQIVND (reference sequence). V dropped 5 bases and J dropped 5; count of bases not matched to a gene: 4. This CDR3 comprises 13 residues.

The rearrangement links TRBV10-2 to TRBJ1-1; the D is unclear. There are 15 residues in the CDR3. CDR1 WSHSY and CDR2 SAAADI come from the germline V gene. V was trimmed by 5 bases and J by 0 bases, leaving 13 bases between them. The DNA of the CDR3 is TGCGCCAGCAGTATAAAACGGGGAATGAACACTGAAGCTTTCTTT. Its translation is CASSIKRGMNTEAFF.

CDR3 protein: CASSGTSGDYNEQFF. CDR3 DNA: TGTGCCAGCTCCGGGACTAGCGGGGACTACAATGAGCAGTTCTTC. The V call is TRBV11-3, the J call TRBJ2-1, with 13 bases aligning to TRBD2. This CDR3 is 15 amino acids long. V shed 8 bases and J 3 bases; nucleotides not matched to a gene: 4. CDR1 is SGHNT and CDR2 is YENEEA in the germline V gene.

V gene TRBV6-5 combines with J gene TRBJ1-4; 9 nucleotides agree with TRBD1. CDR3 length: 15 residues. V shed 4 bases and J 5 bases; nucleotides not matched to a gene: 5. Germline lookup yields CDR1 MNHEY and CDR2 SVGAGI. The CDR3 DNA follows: TGTGCCAGCAGTTTTATGACAGGGGGAAATGAAAAACTGTTTTTT. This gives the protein CASSFMTGGNEKLFF.

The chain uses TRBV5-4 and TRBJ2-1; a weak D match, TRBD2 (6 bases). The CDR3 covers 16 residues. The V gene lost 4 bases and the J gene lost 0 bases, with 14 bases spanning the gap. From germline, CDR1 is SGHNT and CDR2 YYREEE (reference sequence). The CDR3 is CASSNLALSSYNEQFF. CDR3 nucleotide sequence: TGTGCCAGCAGCAACCTAGCGTTAAGCTCCTACAATGAGCAGTTCTTC.

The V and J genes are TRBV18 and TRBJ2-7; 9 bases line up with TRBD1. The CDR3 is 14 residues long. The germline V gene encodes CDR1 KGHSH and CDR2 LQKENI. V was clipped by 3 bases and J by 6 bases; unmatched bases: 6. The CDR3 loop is CASSPLTTGGEQYF. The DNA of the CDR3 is TGTGCCAGCTCACCCCTTACGACAGGGGGCGAGCAGTACTTC. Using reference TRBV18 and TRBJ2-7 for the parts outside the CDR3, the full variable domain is NAGVMQNPRHLVRRRGQEARLRCSPMKGHSHVYWYRQLPEEGLKFMVYLQKENIIDESGMPKERFSAEFPKEGPSILRIQQVVRGDSAAYFCASSPLTTGGEQYFGPGTRLTVT.

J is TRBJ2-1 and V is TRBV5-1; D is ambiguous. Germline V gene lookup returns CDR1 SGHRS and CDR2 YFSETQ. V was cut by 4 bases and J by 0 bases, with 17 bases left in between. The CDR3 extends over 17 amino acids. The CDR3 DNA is TGCGCCAGCAGCGTGCGGTCCCCCGGAAGCTCCTACAATGAGCAGTTCTTC. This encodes CASSVRSPGSSYNEQFF.

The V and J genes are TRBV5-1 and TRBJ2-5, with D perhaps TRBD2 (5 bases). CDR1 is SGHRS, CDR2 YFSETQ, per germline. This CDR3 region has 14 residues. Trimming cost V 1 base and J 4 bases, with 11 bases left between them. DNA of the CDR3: TGCGCCAGCAGCTTGTCAGGCCTAGCAGAGACCCAGTACTTC. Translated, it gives CASSLSGLAETQYF.

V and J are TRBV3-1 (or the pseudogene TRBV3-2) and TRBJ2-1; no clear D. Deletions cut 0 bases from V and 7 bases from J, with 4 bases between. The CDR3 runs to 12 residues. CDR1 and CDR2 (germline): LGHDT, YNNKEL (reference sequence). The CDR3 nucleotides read TGTGCCAGCAGCCAAGATCAAAATGAGCAGTTCTTC. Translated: CASSQDQNEQFF.

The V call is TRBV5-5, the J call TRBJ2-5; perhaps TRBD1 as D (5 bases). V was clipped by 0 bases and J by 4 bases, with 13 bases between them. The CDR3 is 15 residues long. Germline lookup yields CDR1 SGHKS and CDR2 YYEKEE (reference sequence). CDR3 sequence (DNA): TGTGCCAGCAGCTTGGTGCCAGGGTCGGGAGAGACCCAGTACTTC. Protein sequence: CASSLVPGSGETQYF.

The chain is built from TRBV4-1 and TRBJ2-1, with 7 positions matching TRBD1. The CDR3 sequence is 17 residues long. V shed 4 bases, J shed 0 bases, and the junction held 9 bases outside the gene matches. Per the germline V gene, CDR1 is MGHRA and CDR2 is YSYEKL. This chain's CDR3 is CASSPWGQSSSYNEQFF. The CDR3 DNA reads TGCGCCAGCAGCCCCTGGGGACAGTCGAGCTCCTACAATGAGCAGTTCTTC.

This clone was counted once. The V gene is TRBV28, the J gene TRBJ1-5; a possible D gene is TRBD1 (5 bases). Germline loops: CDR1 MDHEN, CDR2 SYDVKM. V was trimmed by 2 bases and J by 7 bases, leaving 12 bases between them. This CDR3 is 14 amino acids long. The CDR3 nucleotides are TGTGCCAGCAGTTTAAACGGGGGGGACCAGCCCCAGCATTTT. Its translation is CASSLNGGDQPQHF.

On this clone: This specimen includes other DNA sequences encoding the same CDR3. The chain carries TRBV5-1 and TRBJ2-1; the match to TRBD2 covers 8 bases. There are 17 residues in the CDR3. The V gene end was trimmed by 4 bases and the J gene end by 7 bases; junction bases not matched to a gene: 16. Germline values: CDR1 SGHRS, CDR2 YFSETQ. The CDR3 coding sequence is TGCGCCAGCAGCCGTGGGGTTGGCGGGGGGTTAGGTAATGAGCAGTTCTTC. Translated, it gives CASSRGVGGGLGNEQFF.

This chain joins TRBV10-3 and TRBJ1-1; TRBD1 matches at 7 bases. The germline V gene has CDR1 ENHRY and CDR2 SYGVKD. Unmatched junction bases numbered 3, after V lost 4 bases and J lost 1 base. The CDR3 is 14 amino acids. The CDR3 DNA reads TGTGCCATCAGTGCCCGACAGGGGAACACTGAAGCTTTCTTT. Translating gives CAISARQGNTEAFF.

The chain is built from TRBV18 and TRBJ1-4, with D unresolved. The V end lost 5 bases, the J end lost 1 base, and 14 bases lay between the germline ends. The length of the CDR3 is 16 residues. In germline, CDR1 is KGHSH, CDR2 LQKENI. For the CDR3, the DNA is TGTGCCAGCTCATCCGTAATGGGCCAAACTAATGAAAAACTGTTTTTT. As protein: CASSSVMGQTNEKLFF.

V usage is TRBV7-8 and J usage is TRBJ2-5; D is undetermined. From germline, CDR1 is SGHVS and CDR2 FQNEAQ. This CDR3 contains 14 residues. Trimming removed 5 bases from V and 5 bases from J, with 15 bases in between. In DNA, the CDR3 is TGTGCCAGCAGCCATACCGAACCGGGTGAGACCCAGTACTTC. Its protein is CASSHTEPGETQYF. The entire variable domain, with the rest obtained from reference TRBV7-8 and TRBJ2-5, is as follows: GAGVSQSPRYKVAKRGQDVALRCDPISGHVSLFWYQQALGQGPEFLTYFQNEAQLDKSGLPSDRFFAERPEGSVSTLKIQRTQQEDSAVYLCASSHTEPGETQYFGPGTRLLVL.

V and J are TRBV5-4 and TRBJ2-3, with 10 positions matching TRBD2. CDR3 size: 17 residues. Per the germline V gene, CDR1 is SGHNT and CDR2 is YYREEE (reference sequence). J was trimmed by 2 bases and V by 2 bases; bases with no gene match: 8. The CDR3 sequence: CASSFPSGGYNTDTQYF. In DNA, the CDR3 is TGTGCCAGCAGCTTCCCTAGCGGGGGCTACAACACAGATACGCAGTATTTT. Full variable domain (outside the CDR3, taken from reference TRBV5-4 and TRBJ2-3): ETGVTQSPTHLIKTRGQQVTLRCSSQSGHNTVSWYQQALGQGPQFIFQYYREEENGRGNFPPRFSGLQFPNYSSELNVNALELDDSALYLCASSFPSGGYNTDTQYFGPGTRLTVL.

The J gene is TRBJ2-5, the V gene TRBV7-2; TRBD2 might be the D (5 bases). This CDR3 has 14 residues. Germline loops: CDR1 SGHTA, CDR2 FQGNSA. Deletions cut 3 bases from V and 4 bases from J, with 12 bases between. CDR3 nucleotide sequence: TGTGCCAGCAGCTTCCAAGGAGGACTAGAGACCCAGTACTTC. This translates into CASSFQGGLETQYF.

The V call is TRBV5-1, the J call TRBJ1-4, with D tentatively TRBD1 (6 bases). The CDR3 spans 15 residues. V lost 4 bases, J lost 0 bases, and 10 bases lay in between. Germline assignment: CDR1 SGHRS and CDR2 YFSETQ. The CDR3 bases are TGCGCCAGCAGCCAGGACAGACCAACTAATGAAAAACTGTTTTTT. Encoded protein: CASSQDRPTNEKLFF.

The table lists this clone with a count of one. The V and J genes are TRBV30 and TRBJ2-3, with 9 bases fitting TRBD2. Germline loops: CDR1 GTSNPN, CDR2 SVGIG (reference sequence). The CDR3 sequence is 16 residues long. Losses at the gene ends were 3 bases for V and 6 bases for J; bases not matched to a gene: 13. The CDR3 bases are TGTGCCTGGAGCACCGGGCTAGCGGGATTAAGGGATACGCAGTATTTT. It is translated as CAWSTGLAGLRDTQYF. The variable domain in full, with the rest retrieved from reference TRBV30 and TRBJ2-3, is SQTIHQWPATLVQPVGSPLSLECTVEGTSNPNLYWYRQAAGRGLQLLFYSVGIGQISSEVPQNLSASRPQDRQFILSSKKLLLSDSGFYLCAWSTGLAGLRDTQYFGPGTRLTVL.

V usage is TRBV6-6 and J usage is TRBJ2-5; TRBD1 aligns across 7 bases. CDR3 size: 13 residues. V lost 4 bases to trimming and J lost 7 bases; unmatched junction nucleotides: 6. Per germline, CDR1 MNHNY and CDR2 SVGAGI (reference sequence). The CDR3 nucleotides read TGTGCCAGCAGTTTCGACAGGGCTCGGACCCAGTACTTC. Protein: CASSFDRARTQYF.

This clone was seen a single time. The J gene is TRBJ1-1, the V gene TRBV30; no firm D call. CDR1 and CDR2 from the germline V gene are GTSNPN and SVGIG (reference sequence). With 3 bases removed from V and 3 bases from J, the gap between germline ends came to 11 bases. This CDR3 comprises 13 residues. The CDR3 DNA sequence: TGTGCCTGGAGGTCGCGGCGATACACTGAAGCTTTCTTT. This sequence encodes CAWRSRRYTEAFF.

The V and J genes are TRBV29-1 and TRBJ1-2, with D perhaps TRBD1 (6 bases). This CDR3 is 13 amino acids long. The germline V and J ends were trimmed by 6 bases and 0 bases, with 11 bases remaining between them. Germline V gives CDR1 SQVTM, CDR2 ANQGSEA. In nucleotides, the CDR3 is TGCAGCGTCGATGACAGGTCTAACTATGGCTACACCTTC. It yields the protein CSVDDRSNYGYTF.

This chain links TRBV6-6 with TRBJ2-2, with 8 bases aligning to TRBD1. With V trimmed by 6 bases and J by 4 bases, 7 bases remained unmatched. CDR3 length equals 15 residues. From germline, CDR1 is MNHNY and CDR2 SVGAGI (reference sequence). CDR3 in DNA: TGTGCCAGCAGCCCAGGGGGCTGGGTCACCGGGGAGCTGTTTTTT. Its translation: CASSPGGWVTGELFF.

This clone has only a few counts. CDR3 amino acids: CASSQDGTGVSYNSPLHF. CDR3 DNA sequence: TGCGCCAGCAGCCAAGACGGGACAGGGGTATCCTATAATTCACCCCTCCACTTT. The chain employs TRBV4-1 and TRBJ1-6, with 10 nucleotides matching TRBD1. CDR1 and CDR2 from the germline V gene are MGHRA and YSYEKL. The CDR3 spans 18 residues. The trim removed 0 bases at V and 1 base at J, leaving 3 bases unmatched.

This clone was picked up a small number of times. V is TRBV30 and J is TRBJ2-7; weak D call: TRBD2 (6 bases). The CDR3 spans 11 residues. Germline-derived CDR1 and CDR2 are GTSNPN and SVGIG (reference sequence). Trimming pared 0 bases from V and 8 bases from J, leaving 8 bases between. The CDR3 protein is CAWSVGGKQYF. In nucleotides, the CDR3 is TGTGCCTGGAGTGTAGGAGGGAAGCAGTACTTC.